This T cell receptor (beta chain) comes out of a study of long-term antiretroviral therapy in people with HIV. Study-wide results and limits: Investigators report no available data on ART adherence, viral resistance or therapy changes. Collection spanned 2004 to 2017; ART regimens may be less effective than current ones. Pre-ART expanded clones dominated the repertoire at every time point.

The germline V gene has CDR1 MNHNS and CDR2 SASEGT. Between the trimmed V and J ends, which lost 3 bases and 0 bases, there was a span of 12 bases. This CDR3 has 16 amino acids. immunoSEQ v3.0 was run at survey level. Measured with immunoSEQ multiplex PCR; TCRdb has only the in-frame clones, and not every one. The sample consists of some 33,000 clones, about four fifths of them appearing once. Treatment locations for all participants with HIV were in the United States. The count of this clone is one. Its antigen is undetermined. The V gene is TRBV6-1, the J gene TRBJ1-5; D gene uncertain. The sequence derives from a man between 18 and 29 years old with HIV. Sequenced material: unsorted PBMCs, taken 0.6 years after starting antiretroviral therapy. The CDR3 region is CASSELRQVSNQPQHF. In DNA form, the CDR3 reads TGTGCCAGCAGTGAGCTCAGGCAGGTTAGCAATCAGCCCCAGCATTTT.